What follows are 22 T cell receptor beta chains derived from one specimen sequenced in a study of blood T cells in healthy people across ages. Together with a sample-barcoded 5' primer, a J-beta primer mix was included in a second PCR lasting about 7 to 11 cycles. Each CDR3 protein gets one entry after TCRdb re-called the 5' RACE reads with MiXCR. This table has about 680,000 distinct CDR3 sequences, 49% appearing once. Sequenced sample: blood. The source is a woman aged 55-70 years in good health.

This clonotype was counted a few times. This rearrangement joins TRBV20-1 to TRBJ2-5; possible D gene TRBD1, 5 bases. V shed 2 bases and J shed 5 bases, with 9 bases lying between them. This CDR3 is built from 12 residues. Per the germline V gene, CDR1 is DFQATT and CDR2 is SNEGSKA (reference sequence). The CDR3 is CSARWGMETQYF. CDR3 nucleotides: TGCAGTGCTAGATGGGGCATGGAGACCCAGTACTTC.

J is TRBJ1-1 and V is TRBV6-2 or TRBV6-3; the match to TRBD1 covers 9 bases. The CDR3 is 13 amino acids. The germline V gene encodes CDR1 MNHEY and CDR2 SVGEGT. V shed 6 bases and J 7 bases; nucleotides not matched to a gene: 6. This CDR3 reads CASRPTGGYEAFF. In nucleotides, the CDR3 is TGTGCCAGCAGGCCAACAGGGGGCTATGAAGCTTTCTTT.

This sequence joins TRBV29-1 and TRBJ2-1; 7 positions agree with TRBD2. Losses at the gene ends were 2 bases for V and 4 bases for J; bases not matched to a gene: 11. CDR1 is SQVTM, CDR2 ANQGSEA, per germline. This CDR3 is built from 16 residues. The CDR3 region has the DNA TGCAGCGTTGAAACGGGAGGATCAACCAGTTACAATGAGCAGTTCTTC. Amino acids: CSVETGGSTSYNEQFF.

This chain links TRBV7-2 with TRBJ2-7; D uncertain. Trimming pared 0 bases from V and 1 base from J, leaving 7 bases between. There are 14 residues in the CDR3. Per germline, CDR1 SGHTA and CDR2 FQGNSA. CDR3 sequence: CASSLAALSYEQYF. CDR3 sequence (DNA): TGTGCCAGCAGCTTAGCTGCCCTTTCCTACGAGCAGTACTTC.

CDR3 loop: CASSLMGLAGVSSYEQYF. The CDR3, as DNA: TGTGCCAGCAGCTTAATGGGACTAGCGGGAGTGAGTTCCTACGAGCAGTACTTC. The chain employs TRBV7-2 and TRBJ2-7; 14 nucleotides match TRBD2. Trimming took 2 bases from V and 1 from J; bases not matched to a gene: 7. The CDR3 extends over 18 amino acids. CDR1 SGHTA and CDR2 FQGNSA come from the germline V gene.

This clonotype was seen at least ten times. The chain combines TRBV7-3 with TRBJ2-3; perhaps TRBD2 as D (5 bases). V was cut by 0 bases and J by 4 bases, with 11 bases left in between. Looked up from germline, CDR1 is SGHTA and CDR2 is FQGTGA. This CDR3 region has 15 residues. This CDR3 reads CASSLTSSPSDTQYF. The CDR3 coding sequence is TGTGCCAGCAGCTTAACATCTAGCCCCTCAGATACGCAGTATTTT.

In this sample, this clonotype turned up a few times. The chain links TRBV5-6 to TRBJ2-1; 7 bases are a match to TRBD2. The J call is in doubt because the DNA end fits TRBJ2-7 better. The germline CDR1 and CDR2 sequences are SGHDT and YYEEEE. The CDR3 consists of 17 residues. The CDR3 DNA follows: TGTGCCAGCAGCTTGTATTCGGCGGGAGCGGTCCACAATGAGCAGTACTTC. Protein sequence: CASSLYSAGAVHNEQYF.

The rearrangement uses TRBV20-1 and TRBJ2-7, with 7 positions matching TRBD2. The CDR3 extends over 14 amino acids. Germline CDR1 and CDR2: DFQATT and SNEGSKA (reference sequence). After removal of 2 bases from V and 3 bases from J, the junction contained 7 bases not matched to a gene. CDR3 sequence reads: CSARPGRANYEQYF. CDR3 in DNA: TGCAGTGCTAGACCGGGGAGGGCCAACTACGAGCAGTACTTC.

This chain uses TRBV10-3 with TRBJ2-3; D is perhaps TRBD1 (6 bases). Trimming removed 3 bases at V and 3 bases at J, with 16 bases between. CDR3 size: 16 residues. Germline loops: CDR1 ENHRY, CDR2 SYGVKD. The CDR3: CAISDAQERGTDTQYF. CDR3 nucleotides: TGTGCCATCAGTGATGCGCAGGAAAGGGGGACAGATACGCAGTATTTT.

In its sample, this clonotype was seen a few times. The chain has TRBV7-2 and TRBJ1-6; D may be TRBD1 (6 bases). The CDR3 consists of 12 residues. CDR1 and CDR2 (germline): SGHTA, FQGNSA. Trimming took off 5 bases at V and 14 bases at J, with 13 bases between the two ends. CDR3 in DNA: TGTGCCAGCAGCCACTACAGGGCCACCCTCCACTTT. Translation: CASSHYRATLHF. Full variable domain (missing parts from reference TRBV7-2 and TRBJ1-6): GAGVSQSPSNKVTEKGKDVELRCDPISGHTALYWYRQSLGQGLEFLIYFQGNSAPDKSGLPSDRFSAERTGGSVSTLTIQRTQQEDSAVYLCASSHYRATLHFGNGTRLTVT.

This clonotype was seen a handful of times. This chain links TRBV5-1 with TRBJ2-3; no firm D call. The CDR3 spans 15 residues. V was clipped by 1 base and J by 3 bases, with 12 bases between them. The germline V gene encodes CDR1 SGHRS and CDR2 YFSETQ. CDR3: CASSLFRGPTDTQYF. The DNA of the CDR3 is TGCGCCAGCAGCTTGTTCCGTGGCCCGACAGATACGCAGTATTTT.

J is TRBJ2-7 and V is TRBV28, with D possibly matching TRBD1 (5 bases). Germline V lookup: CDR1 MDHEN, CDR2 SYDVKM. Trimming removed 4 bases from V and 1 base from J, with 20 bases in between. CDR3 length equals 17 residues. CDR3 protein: CASSSPGYRPHSYEQYF. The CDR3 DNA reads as TGTGCCAGCAGTTCCCCGGGCTACAGGCCTCATTCCTACGAGCAGTACTTC.

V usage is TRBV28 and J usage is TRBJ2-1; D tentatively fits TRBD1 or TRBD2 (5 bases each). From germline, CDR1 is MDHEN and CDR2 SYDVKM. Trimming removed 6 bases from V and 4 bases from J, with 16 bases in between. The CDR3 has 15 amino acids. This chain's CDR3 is CASSKAGTGYNEQFF. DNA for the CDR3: TGTGCCAGCAGCAAGGCCGGGACGGGATACAATGAGCAGTTCTTC.

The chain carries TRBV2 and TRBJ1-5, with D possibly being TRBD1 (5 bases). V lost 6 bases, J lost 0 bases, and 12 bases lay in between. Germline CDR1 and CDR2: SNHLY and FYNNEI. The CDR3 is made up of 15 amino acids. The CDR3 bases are TGTGCCAGCAGCAGGGACGGGGATAGCAATCAGCCCCAGCATTTT. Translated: CASSRDGDSNQPQHF.

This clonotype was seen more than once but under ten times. In nucleotides, the CDR3 is TGTGCCAGCAGCTTTACCCGACCGGACTACACAGATACGCAGTATTTT. It encodes CASSFTRPDYTDTQYF. The chain has TRBV7-2 and TRBJ2-3, with TRBD2 as a possible D gene (6 bases). V gave up 3 bases and J gave up 2 bases, with 15 bases separating them. The CDR3 consists of 16 residues. Looked up from germline, CDR1 is SGHTA and CDR2 is FQGNSA.

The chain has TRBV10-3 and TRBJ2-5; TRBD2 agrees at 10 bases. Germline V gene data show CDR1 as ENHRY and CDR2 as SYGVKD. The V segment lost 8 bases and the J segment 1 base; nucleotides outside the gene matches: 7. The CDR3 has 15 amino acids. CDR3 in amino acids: CAIASLAGAQETQYF. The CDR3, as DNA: TGTGCCATCGCCTCCCTAGCGGGAGCCCAAGAGACCCAGTACTTC.

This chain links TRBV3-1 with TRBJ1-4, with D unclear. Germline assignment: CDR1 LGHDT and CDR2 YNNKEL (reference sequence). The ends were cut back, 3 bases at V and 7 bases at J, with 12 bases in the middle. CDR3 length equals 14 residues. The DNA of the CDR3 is TGTGCCAGCAGCCACACGAGTGCTGGTGAAAAACTGTTTTTT. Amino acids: CASSHTSAGEKLFF.

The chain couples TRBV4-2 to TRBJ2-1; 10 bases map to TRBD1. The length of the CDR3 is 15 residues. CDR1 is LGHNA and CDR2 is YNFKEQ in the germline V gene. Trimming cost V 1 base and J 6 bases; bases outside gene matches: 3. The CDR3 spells CASSQADRGRNEQFF. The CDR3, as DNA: TGTGCCAGCAGCCAAGCAGACAGGGGGCGCAATGAGCAGTTCTTC.

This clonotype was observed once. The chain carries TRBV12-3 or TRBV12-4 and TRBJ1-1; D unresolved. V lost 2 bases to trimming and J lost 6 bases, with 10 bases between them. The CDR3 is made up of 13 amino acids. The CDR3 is CASSLYQDAEAFF. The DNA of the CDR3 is TGTGCCAGCAGTTTATACCAGGACGCTGAAGCTTTCTTT.

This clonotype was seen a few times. The CDR3 is CASSETTGTEQYF. CDR3 coding DNA: TGTGCCAGCAGTGAAACAACCGGGACAGAGCAGTACTTC. The V and J genes are TRBV2 and TRBJ2-5; the match to TRBD1 covers 7 bases. This CDR3 has 13 residues. The V gene's germline CDR1 is SNHLY and CDR2 FYNNEI. V shed 2 bases and J 11 bases; nucleotides not matched to a gene: 8.

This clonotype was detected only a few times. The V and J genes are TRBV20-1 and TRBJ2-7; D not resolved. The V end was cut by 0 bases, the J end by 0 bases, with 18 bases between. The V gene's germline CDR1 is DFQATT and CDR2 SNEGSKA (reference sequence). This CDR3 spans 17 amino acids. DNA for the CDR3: TGCAGTGCTAGAGATCGTGGTACGGAGCCAAGCTCCTACGAGCAGTACTTC. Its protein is CSARDRGTEPSSYEQYF.

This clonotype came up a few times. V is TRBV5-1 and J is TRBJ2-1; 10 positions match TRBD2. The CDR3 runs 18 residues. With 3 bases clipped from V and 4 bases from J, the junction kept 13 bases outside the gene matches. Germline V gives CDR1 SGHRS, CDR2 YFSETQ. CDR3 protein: CASSSGLAEGGVYNEQFF. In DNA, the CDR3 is TGCGCCAGCAGCTCCGGACTAGCGGAGGGTGGGGTTTACAATGAGCAGTTCTTC.